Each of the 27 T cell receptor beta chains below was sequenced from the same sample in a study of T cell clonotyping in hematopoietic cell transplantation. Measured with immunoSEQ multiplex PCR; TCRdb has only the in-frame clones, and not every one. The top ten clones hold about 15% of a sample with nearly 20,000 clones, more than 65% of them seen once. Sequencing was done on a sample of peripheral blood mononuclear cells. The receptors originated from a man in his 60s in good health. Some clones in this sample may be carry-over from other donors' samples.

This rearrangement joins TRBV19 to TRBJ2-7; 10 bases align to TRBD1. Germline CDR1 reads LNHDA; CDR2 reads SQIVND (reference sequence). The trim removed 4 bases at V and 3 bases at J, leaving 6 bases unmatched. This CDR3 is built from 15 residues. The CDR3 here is CASSTTGQGFYEQYF. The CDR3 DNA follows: TGTGCCAGTAGTACCACGGGACAGGGGTTCTACGAGCAGTACTTC.

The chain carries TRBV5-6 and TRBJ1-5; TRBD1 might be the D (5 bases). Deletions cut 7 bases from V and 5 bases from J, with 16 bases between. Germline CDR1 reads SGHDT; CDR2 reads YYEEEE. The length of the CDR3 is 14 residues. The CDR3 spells CASAYQGAHQPQHF. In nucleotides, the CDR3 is TGTGCCAGCGCTTACCAGGGAGCTCATCAGCCCCAGCATTTT.

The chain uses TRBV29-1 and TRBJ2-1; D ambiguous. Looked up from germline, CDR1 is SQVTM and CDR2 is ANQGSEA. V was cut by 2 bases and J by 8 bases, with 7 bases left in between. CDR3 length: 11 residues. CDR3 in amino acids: CSVELLDEQFF. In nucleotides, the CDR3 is TGCAGCGTTGAACTACTTGATGAGCAGTTCTTC.

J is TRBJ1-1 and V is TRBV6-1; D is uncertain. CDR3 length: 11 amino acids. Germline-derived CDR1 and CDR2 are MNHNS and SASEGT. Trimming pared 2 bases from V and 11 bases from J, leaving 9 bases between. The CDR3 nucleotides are TGTGCCAGCAGTGAATGGGAAATGGCTTTCTTT. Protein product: CASSEWEMAFF.

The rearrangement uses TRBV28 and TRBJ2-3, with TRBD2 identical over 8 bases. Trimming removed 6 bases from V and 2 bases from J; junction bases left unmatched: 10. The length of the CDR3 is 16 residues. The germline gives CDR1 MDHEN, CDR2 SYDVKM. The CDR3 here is CASSAPGGGPTDTQYF. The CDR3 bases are TGTGCCAGCAGCGCACCCGGCGGGGGGCCCACAGATACGCAGTATTTT.

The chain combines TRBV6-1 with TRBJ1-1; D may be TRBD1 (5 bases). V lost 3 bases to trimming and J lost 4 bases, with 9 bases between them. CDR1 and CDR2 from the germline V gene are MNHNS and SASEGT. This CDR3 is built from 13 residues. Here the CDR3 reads CASSDQGGTEAFF. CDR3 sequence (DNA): TGTGCCAGCAGTGACCAGGGAGGCACTGAAGCTTTCTTT.

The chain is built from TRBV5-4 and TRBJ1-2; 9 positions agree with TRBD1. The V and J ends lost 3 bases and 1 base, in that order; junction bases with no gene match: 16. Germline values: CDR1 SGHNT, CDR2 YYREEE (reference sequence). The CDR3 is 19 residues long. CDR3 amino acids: CASSSESPVRTGVNYGYTF. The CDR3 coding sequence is TGTGCCAGCAGCTCTGAAAGCCCCGTCCGGACAGGGGTTAACTATGGCTACACCTTC.

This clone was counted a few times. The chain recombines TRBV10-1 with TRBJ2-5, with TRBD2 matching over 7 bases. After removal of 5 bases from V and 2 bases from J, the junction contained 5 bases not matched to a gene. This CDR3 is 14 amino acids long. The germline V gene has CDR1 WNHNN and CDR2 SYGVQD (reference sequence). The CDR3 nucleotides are TGCGCCAGCAGTATCGGCGGGGGTCAAGAGACCCAGTACTTC. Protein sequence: CASSIGGGQETQYF.

In nucleotides, the CDR3 is TGTGCCAGCAGCGTGGGACAGGCGAACGAGCAGTACTTC. It specifies CASSVGQANEQYF. V and J are TRBV2 and TRBJ2-7; 8 bases align to TRBD1. The V segment lost 6 bases and the J segment 5 bases; nucleotides outside the gene matches: 6. CDR1 SNHLY and CDR2 FYNNEI come from the germline V gene. The CDR3 is 13 residues long.

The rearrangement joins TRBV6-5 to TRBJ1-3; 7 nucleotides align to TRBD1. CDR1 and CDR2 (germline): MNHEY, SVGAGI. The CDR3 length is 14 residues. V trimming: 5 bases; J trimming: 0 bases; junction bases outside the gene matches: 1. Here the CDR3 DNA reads TGTGCCAGCAGTAGGACAGGCTCTGGAAACACCATATATTTT. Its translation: CASSRTGSGNTIYF.

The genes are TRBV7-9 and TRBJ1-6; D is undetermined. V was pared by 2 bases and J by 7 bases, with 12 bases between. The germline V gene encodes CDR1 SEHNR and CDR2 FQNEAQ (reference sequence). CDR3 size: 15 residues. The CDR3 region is CASSLFGSSNSPLHF. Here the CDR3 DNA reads TGTGCCAGCAGCTTATTCGGGAGTTCCAATTCACCCCTCCACTTT. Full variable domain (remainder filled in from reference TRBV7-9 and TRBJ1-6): DTGVSQNPRHKITKRGQNVTFRCDPISEHNRLYWYRQTLGQGPEFLTYFQNEAQLEKSRLLSDRFSAERPKGSFSTLEIQRTEQGDSAMYLCASSLFGSSNSPLHFGNGTRLTVT.

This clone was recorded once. Here the CDR3 DNA reads TGTGCCAGCAGTTTATCCCACACAGATACGCAGTATTTT. Its protein is CASSLSHTDTQYF. The rearrangement joins TRBV27 to TRBJ2-3; D is unresolved. The CDR3 runs to 13 residues. Trimming removed 0 bases from V and 2 bases from J, with 3 bases in between. The germline V gene has CDR1 MNHEY and CDR2 SMNVEV (reference sequence).

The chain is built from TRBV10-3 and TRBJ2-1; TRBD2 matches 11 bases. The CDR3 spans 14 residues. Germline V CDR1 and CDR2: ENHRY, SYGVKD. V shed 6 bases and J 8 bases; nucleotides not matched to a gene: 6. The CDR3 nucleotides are TGTGCCATCAGACTAGCGGGGGAGGTCGATGAGCAGTTCTTC. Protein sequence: CAIRLAGEVDEQFF.

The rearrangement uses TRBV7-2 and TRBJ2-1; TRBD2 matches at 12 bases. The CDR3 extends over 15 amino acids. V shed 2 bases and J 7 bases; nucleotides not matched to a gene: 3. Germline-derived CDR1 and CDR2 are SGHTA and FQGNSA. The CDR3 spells CASSLRLAGGNEQFF. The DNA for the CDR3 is TGTGCCAGCAGCTTAAGGCTAGCGGGGGGGAATGAGCAGTTCTTC.

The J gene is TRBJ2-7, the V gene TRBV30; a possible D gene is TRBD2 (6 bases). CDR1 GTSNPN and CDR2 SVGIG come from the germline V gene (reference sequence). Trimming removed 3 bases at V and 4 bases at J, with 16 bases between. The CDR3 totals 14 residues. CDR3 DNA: TGTGCCTGGAGCGCTAGCCGGGGGAATTACGAGCAGTACTTC. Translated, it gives CAWSASRGNYEQYF.

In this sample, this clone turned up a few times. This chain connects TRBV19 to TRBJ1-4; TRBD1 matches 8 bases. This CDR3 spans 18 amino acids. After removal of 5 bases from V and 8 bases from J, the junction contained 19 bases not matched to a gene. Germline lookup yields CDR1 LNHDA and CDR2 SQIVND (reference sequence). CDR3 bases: TGTGCCAGTAGTCCCTCATCGGGACAGGTCGGCGTTGGGGAAAAACTGTTTTTT. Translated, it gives CASSPSSGQVGVGEKLFF.

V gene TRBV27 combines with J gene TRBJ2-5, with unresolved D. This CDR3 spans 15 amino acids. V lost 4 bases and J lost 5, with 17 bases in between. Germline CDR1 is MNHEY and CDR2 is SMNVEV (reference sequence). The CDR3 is CASSSSTGIPETQYF. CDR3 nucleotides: TGTGCCAGCAGTTCCTCGACCGGAATACCGGAGACCCAGTACTTC.

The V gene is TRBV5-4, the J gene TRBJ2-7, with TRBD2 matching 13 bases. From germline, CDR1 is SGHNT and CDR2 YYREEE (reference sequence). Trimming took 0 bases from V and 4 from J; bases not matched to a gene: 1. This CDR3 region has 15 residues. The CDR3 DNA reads TGTGCCAGCAGCTTGGGGACTAGCGGGAGTTACGAGCAGTACTTC. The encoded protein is CASSLGTSGSYEQYF. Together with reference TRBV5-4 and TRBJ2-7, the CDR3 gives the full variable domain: ETGVTQSPTHLIKTRGQQVTLRCSSQSGHNTVSWYQQALGQGPQFIFQYYREEENGRGNFPPRFSGLQFPNYSSELNVNALELDDSALYLCASSLGTSGSYEQYFGPGTRLTVT.

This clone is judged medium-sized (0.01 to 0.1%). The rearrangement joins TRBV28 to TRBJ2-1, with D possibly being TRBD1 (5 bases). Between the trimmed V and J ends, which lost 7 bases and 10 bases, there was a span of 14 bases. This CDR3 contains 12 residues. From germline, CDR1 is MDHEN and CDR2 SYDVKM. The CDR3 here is CASTLGLGEQFF. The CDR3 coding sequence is TGTGCCAGCACCCTGGGGCTGGGGGAGCAGTTCTTC.

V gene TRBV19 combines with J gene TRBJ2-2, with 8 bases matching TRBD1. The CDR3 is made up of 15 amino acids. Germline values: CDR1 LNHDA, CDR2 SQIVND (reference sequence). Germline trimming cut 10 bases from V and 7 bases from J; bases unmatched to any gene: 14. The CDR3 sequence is CATFDRGRSNGELFF. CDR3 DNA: TGTGCCACCTTTGACAGGGGCCGGTCTAACGGGGAGCTGTTTTTT.

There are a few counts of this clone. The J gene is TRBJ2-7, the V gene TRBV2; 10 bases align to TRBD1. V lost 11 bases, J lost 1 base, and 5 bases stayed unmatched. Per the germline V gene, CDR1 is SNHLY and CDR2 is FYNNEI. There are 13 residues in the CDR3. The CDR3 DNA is TGTGCCGATTCGGGACAGGGGTCCTACGAGCAGTACTTC. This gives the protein CADSGQGSYEQYF.

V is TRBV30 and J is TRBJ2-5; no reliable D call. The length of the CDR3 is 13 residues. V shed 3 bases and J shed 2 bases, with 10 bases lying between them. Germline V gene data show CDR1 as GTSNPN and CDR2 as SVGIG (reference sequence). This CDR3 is CAWRKLAQETQYF. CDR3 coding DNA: TGTGCCTGGAGAAAATTGGCGCAAGAGACCCAGTACTTC.

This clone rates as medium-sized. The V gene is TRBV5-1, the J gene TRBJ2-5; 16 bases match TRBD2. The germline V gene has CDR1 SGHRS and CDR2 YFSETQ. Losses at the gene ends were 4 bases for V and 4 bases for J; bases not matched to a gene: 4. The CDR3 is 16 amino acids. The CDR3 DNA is TGCGCCAGCAGCCCGGGACTAGCGGGAGGGCGAGAGACCCAGTACTTC. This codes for CASSPGLAGGRETQYF.

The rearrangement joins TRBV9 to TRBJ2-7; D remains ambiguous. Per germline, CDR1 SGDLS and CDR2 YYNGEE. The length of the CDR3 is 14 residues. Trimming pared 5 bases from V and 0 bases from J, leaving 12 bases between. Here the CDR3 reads CASSPGGSSYEQYF. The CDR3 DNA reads TGTGCCAGCAGTCCCGGTGGCTCCTCCTACGAGCAGTACTTC.

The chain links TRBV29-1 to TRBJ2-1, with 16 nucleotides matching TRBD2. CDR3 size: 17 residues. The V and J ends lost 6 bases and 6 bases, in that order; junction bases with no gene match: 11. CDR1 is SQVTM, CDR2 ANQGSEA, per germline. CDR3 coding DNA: TGCAGCGTCGCGGGACTAGCGGGAGGGCCGGGTTCCAATGAGCAGTTCTTC. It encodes CSVAGLAGGPGSNEQFF.

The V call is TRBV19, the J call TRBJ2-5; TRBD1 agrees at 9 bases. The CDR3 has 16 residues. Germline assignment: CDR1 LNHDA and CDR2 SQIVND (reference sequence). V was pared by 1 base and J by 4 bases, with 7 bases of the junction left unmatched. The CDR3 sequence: CASSIGDRVRGETQYF. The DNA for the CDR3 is TGTGCCAGTAGTATAGGGGACAGGGTGAGAGGAGAGACCCAGTACTTC. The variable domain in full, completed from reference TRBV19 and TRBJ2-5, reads DGGITQSPKYLFRKEGQNVTLSCEQNLNHDAMYWYRQDPGQGLRLIYYSQIVNDFQKGDIAEGYSVSREKKESFPLTVTSAQKNPTAFYLCASSIGDRVRGETQYFGPGTRLLVL.

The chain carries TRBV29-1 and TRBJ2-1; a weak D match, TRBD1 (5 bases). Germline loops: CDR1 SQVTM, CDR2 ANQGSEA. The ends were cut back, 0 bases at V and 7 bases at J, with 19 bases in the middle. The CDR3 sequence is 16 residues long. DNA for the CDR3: TGCAGCGTTGAAGATCCCGGGCAGGGTTCGACGAATGAGCAGTTCTTC. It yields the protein CSVEDPGQGSTNEQFF.